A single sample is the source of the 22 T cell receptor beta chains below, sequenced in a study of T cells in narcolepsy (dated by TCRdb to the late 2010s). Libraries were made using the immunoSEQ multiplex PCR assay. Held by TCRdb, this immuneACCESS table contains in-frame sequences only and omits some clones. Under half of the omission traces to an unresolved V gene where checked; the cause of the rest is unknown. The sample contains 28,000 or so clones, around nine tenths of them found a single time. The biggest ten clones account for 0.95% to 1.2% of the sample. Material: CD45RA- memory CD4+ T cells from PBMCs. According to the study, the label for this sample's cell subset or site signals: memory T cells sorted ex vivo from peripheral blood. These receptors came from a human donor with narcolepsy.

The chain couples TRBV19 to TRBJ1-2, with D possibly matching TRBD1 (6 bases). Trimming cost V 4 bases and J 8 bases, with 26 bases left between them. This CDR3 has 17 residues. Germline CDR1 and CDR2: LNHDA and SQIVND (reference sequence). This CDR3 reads CASSTGAASARLGGYTF. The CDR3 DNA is TGTGCCAGTAGTACGGGGGCAGCCTCCGCTCGCTTGGGGGGCTACACCTTC.

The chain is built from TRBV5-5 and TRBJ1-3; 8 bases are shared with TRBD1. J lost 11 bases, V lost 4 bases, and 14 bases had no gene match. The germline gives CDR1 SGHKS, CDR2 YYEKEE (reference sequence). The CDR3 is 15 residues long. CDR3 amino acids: CASSAEDRALRAIYF. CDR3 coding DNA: TGTGCCAGCAGCGCAGAGGACAGGGCCCTAAGGGCCATATATTTT.

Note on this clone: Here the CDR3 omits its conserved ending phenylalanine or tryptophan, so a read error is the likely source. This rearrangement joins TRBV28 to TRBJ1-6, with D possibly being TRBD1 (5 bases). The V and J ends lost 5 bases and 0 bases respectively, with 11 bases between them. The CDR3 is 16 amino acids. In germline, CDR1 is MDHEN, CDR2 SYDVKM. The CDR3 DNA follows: TGTGCCAGCAGTGGGGGGGGTAGCTCCTATAATTCACCCCTCCACCTT. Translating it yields CASSGGGSSYNSPLHL.

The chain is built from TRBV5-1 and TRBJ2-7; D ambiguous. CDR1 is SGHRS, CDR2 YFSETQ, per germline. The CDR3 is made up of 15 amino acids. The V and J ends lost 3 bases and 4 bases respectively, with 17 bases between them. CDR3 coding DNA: TGCGCCAGCAGCTCTCTTAAGGAAGTAGGGTACGAGCAGTACTTC. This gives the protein CASSSLKEVGYEQYF.

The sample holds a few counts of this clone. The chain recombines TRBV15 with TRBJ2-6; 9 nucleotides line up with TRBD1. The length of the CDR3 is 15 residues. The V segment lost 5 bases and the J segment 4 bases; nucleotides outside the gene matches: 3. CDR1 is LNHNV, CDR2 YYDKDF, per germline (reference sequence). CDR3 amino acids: CATSGQGSGANVLTF. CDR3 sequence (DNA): TGTGCCACCAGCGGACAGGGGTCAGGGGCCAACGTCCTGACTTTC.

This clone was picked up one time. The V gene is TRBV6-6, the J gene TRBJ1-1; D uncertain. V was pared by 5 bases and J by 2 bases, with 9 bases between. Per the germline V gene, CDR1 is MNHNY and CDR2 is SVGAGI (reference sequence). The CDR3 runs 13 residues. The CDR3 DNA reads TGTGCCAGCAGTCGAAACCAAAACACTGAAGCTTTCTTT. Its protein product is CASSRNQNTEAFF.

CDR3 DNA sequence: TGTGCCAGCAGCCGGGCCGAGACAGAAGCTTTCTTT. This translates into CASSRAETEAFF. The V call is TRBV6-1, the J call TRBJ1-1; D not certain. The germline V gene has CDR1 MNHNS and CDR2 SASEGT. V shed 6 bases and J shed 8 bases, with 13 bases lying between them. The CDR3 totals 12 residues.

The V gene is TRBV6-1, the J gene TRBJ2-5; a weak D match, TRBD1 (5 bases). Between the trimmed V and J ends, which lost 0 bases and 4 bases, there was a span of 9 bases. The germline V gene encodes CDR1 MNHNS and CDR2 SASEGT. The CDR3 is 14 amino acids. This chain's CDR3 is CASSEAPGRETQYF. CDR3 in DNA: TGTGCCAGCAGTGAAGCCCCAGGGCGAGAGACCCAGTACTTC.

The CDR3 region is CASSFNGADTEAFF. As DNA, the CDR3 is TGTGCCAGCAGCTTCAATGGGGCCGACACTGAAGCTTTCTTT. This rearrangement joins TRBV5-4 to TRBJ1-1; TRBD1 is a possible D gene (5 bases). Germline V CDR1 and CDR2: SGHNT, YYREEE (reference sequence). The CDR3 totals 14 residues. Deletions cut 2 bases from V and 3 bases from J, with 11 bases between. The full variable domain, its missing parts supplied by reference TRBV5-4 and TRBJ1-1, is ETGVTQSPTHLIKTRGQQVTLRCSSQSGHNTVSWYQQALGQGPQFIFQYYREEENGRGNFPPRFSGLQFPNYSSELNVNALELDDSALYLCASSFNGADTEAFFGQGTRLTVV.

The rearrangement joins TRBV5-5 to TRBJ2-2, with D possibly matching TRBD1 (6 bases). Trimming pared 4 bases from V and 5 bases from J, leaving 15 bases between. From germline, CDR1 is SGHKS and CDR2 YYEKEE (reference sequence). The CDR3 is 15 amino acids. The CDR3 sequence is CASSEQGVDTGELFF. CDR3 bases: TGTGCCAGCAGCGAACAGGGTGTGGATACCGGGGAGCTGTTTTTT.

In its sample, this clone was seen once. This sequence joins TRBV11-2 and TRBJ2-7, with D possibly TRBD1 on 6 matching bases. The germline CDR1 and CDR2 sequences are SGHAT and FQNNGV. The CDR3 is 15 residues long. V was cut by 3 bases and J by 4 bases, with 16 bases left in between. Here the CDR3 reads CASSFQTGERYEQYF. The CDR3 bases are TGTGCCAGCAGCTTTCAGACAGGAGAAAGGTACGAGCAGTACTTC.

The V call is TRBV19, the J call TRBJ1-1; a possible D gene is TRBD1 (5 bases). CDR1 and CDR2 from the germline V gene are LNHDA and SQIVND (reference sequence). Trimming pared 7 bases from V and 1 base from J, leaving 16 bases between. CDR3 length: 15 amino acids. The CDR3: CASIPTSGSNTEAFF. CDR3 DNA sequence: TGTGCCAGTATCCCTACTTCAGGGTCGAACACTGAAGCTTTCTTT.

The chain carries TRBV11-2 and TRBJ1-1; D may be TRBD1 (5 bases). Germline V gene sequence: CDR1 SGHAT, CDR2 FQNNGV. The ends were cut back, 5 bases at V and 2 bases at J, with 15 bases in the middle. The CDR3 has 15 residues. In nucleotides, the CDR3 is TGTGCCAGCAGCCAGACCGGGACTCCTAACACTGAAGCTTTCTTT. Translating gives CASSQTGTPNTEAFF.

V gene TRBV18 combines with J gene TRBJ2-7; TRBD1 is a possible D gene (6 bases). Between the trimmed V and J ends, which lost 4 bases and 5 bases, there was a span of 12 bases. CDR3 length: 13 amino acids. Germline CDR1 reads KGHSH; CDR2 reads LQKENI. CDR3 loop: CASSRQVTDEQYF. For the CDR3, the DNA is TGTGCCAGCTCACGACAGGTTACCGACGAGCAGTACTTC.

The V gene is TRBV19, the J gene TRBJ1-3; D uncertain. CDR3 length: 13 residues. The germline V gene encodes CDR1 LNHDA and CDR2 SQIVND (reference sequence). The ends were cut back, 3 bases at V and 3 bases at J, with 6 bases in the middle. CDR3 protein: CASSIADGNTIYF. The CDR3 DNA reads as TGTGCCAGTAGTATCGCCGATGGAAACACCATATATTTT.

The DNA of the CDR3 is TGCGCCAGCAGCGGACAGGTCAACACTGAAGCTTTCTTT. This encodes CASSGQVNTEAFF. V gene TRBV10-2 combines with J gene TRBJ1-1; the match to TRBD1 covers 7 bases. V was pared by 6 bases and J by 2 bases, with 3 bases of the junction left unmatched. CDR1 and CDR2 (germline): WSHSY, SAAADI. This CDR3 contains 13 residues.

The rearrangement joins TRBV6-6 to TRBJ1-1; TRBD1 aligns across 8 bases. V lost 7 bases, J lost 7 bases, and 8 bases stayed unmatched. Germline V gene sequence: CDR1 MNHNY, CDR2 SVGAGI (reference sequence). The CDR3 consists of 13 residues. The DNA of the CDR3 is TGTGCCAGCATCGGACAGGGTGGGGATGAAGCTTTCTTT. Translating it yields CASIGQGGDEAFF.

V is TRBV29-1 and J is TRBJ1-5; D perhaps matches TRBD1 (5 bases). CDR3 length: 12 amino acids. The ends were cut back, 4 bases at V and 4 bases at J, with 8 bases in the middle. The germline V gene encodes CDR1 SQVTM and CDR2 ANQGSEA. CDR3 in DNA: TGCAGCGTTGGGGGGGGAAATCAGCCCCAGCATTTT. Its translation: CSVGGGNQPQHF.

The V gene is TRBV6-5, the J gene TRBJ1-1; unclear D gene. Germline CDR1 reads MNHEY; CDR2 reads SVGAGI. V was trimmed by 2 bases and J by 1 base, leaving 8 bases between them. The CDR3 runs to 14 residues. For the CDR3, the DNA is TGTGCCAGCAGTTACAGGCAGACGAACACTGAAGCTTTCTTT. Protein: CASSYRQTNTEAFF.

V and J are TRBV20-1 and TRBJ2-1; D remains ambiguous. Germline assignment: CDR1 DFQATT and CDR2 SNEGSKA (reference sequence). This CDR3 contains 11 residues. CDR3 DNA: TGCAGCACGGACCTTTACAATGAGCAGTTCTTC. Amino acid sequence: CSTDLYNEQFF.

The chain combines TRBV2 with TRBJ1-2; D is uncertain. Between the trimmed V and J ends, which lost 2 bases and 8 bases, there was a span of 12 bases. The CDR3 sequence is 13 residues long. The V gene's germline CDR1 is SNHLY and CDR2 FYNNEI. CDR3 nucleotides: TGTGCCAGCAGTGAATACCCCCTTGGGGGCTACACCTTC. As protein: CASSEYPLGGYTF.

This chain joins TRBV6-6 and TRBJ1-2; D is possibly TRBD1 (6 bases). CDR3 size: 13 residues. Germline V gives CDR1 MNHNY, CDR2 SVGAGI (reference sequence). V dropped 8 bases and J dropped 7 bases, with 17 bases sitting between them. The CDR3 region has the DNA TGTGCCAGCCTTACCTCGGGGGCGGGTGGCTACACCTTC. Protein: CASLTSGAGGYTF.